This T cell receptor (beta chain) is drawn from a study of blood T cell repertoires in COVID-19. Germline V CDR1 and CDR2: SGHTA, FQGNSA. The CDR3 consists of 13 residues. V shed 5 bases and J shed 7 bases, with 14 bases lying between them. Participants spanned ages about 18 to 95 years and resided in 24 US areas. In the study's own analysis: Researchers report that nucleated cell counts were estimated from reference gene primer amplification. The table came from immunoSEQ multiplex PCR; TCRdb's copy has only in-frame clones and leaves some out. V, J and clone size are those of that table, while D and trimming were read from the DNA. The sample gives roughly 220,000 clones, around 85% of which show up once; roughly 1.3% is in the top ten.

The sample taken for sequencing was PBMCs or T cells enriched from blood (not recorded which). The receptor's source is a woman in her 40s with acute COVID-19. The chain carries TRBV7-2 and TRBJ1-1, with D possibly TRBD1 on 5 matching bases. Here the CDR3 DNA reads TGTGCCAGCAGCCCCCAAAAGGGACTTGAAGCTTTCTTT. Translated: CASSPQKGLEAFF.